This T cell receptor (beta chain) is drawn from a study of cytomegalovirus exposure and HLA in healthy donors. Regarding the study as a whole: Previously analyzed data showed that most TCR beta V segments were productive at a frequency of about 90% or about 30%. It was reported in a later analysis that an Asian-associated ancestry cluster showed fewer N-insertions than the roughly 670-donor mean.

The CDR3 runs 15 residues. Germline V gene sequence: CDR1 SEHNR, CDR2 FQNEAQ (reference sequence). Vbeta (60) and Jbeta (13) primers were used in the PCR. Libraries were prepared by immunoSEQ multiplex PCR; TCRdb keeps only in-frame clonotypes and omits some of them. The data contain about 200,000 clones, around 80% of them singletons. Points on this clone: The antigen is undetermined. A junction boundary mismatches the germline segment, possibly from a read error.

This rearrangement joins TRBV7-9 to TRBJ1-1, with D unresolved. The sequenced material came from PBMCs. The sequence was obtained from a male donor in good health and CMV-seronegative. The CDR3 loop reads CSSTSTLGSYTEAFF. CDR3 coding DNA: TGTTCCAGCACCTCTACCCTGGGCAGCTACACTGAAGCTTTCTTT.